This T cell receptor (beta chain) was retrieved from a study of beta chain features in type 1 diabetes. Whole-study findings and limits: For Type 1 diabetes patients, all four CD4+ subsets carried TCRB CDR3s that were moderately but significantly shorter. When cDNA is sequenced, cells with high TCR expression could be over-represented.

Per donor, one heparinised blood draw averaged about 116 mL. As to this clone: No antigen is known for it.

The CDR3 length is 13 residues. V was clipped by 4 bases and J by 2 bases; unmatched bases: 4. CDR1 is GTSNPN and CDR2 is SVGIG in the germline V gene (reference sequence). Every bit of the isolated RNA underwent reverse transcription, so sequencing read expressed TCRB transcripts. Sequenced by immunoSEQ multiplex PCR; TCRdb stores in-frame clones only, minus some. The profile shows roughly 330,000 clones, approximately 10% of them singletons. V is TRBV30 and J is TRBJ1-1; TRBD1 agrees at 7 bases. Specimen: naive CD4+ T cells from blood. The source of this sequence is a woman aged 25-40 years in good health. In DNA form, the CDR3 reads TGTGCCTGGAAAAGACAGGGAAACACTGAAGCTTTCTTT. This codes for CAWKRQGNTEAFF.